The 8 T cell receptor beta chains below come from one sample, sequenced in a study of T-cell reconstitution after alpha-beta-depleted transplantation in children. For TCRbeta, the library was prepared with unique molecular identifiers. TCRdb re-called the PCR reads with MiXCR, one entry per CDR3 protein. Of 600,000 to 700,000 distinct CDR3 sequences detected, 16% appear once; the ten largest clones hold 1.1%. The sequences come from PBMCs from the stem cell graft donor, collected from the stem cell graft. These receptors all stem from a human donor who donated a stem cell graft to a child with acute myeloid leukemia.

The V call is TRBV16, the J call TRBJ1-5, with 8 bases matching TRBD1. Germline V lookup: CDR1 KGHSY, CDR2 FQNENV. This CDR3 comprises 15 residues. Trimming removed 3 bases from V and 4 bases from J; junction bases left unmatched: 5. CDR3 amino acids: CASSQFDRGNQPQHF. In DNA, the CDR3 is TGTGCCAGCAGCCAGTTTGACAGGGGAAATCAGCCCCAGCATTTT.

This clonotype was seen just once. This chain connects TRBV18 to TRBJ2-7; D call uncertain. The V end lost 3 bases, the J end lost 5 bases, and 8 bases lay between the germline ends. CDR3 length equals 12 residues. Germline-derived CDR1 and CDR2 are KGHSH and LQKENI. The CDR3 nucleotides read TGTGCCAGCTCACCTGGGGATAACGAGCAGTACGTC. Protein: CASSPGDNEQYV.

This clonotype was observed many times. This chain links TRBV15 with TRBJ1-1; D uncertain. Trimming took 1 base from V and 7 from J, leaving 10 bases between them. This CDR3 has 13 residues. Germline loops: CDR1 LNHNV, CDR2 YYDKDF (reference sequence). The CDR3 DNA reads as TGTGCCACCAGCAGAGTGTTAGCAAATGAAGCTTTCTTT. Translation: CATSRVLANEAFF.

The V and J genes are TRBV7-8 and TRBJ2-3; TRBD2 agrees at 8 bases. The germline V gene has CDR1 SGHVS and CDR2 FQNEAQ. V gave up 1 base and J gave up 2 bases; unmatched junction bases: 11. CDR3 size: 18 residues. The CDR3 loop is CASSLVIGGGGNTDTQYF. CDR3 DNA sequence: TGTGCCAGCAGCTTAGTTATAGGTGGCGGGGGGAACACAGATACGCAGTATTTT.

The chain is built from TRBV20-1 and TRBJ1-5; 7 bases match TRBD1. V lost 0 bases, J lost 4 bases, and 6 bases stayed unmatched. CDR1 is DFQATT and CDR2 is SNEGSKA in the germline V gene (reference sequence). This CDR3 spans 15 amino acids. CDR3 residues: CSARELTGDNQPQHF. The CDR3 nucleotides are TGCAGTGCTAGAGAATTAACAGGGGATAATCAGCCCCAGCATTTT.

This clonotype was seen only once. V gene TRBV5-1 combines with J gene TRBJ1-1; D not certain. In germline, CDR1 is SGHRS, CDR2 YFSETQ. The CDR3 loop spans 15 amino acids. V was clipped by 3 bases and J by 4 bases, with 16 bases between them. The CDR3 region is CASSWEAGSGTEAFF. CDR3 sequence (DNA): TGCGCCAGCAGCTGGGAGGCGGGTTCGGGCACTGAAGCTTTCTTT. The entire variable domain, with the rest obtained from reference TRBV5-1 and TRBJ1-1, is as follows: KAGVTQTPRYLIKTRGQQVTLSCSPISGHRSVSWYQQTPGQGLQFLFEYFSETQRNKGNFPGRFSGRQFSNSRSEMNVSTLELGDSALYLCASSWEAGSGTEAFFGQGTRLTVV.

J is TRBJ2-3 and V is TRBV4-1; no clear D gene. Germline V gene sequence: CDR1 MGHRA, CDR2 YSYEKL. Trimming took 10 bases from V and 2 from J, leaving 10 bases between them. There are 12 residues in the CDR3. The CDR3 coding sequence is TGCGCCACCCACGACCTCACAGATACGCAGTATTTT. Translated, it gives CATHDLTDTQYF.

The CDR3 loop is CAISETELNEQYV. CDR3 coding DNA: TGTGCCATCAGTGAAACGGAACTCAACGAGCAGTACGTC. J is TRBJ2-7 and V is TRBV10-3; no reliable D call. The CDR3 runs to 13 residues. V was shortened by 3 bases and J by 5 bases, with 11 bases between the two germline ends. The germline gives CDR1 ENHRY, CDR2 SYGVKD.